The source of this T cell receptor beta chain is a study of T cell responses to AZD1222 COVID-19 vaccine. Study-wide background: Whether given at about 4 or about 12 weeks, second doses were pooled.

V gave up 2 bases and J gave up 4 bases, with 9 bases separating them. This CDR3 contains 15 residues. CDR1 is MNHEY and CDR2 is SMNVEV in the germline V gene (reference sequence). Study findings and constraints: Females outnumbered males among donors, who were mostly white British; clonal diversity was possibly underestimated. Baseline seropositivity occurred in only a handful of AZD1222 recipients.

Notes on this clone: Its cognate antigen is unknown.

Sequencing used immunoSEQ multiplex PCR; TCRdb keeps in-frame clones, though not all of them. The table lists about 150,000 clones, approximately 90% of them singletons. The specimen was peripheral blood, collected on day 0 of AZD1222 vaccination. The chain uses TRBV27 and TRBJ1-6; D ambiguous. The sequence was obtained from an adult in good health. The CDR3 sequence is CASSLEGLYNSPLHF. For the CDR3, the DNA is TGTGCCAGCAGTTTAGAGGGTCTTTATAATTCACCCCTCCACTTT.